The T cell receptor (beta chain) under discussion was sequenced for a study of blood T cell repertoires in COVID-19. Study in general: T cells, B-cell-depleted T cells, or PBMCs supplied cDNA or gDNA.

As originally analysed: How many nucleated cells were present was estimated from reference gene primer amplification. Sequencing used immunoSEQ multiplex PCR; TCRdb keeps in-frame clones, though not all of them. That table supplies the V and J calls and clone size; D and trimming were determined from the DNA. This sample carries 130,000 to 150,000 clones, around four fifths of them seen once, and the ten largest clones take roughly 2.9%. Trimming took off 4 bases at V and 7 bases at J, with 16 bases between the two ends. The CDR3 totals 15 residues. Germline V gene lookup returns CDR1 MNHNY and CDR2 SVGAGI (reference sequence).

This sequence was found in a woman aged 40 to 50 with active or convalescent COVID-19. The sequencing sample was made of peripheral blood. The chain has TRBV6-6 and TRBJ1-4, with a weak D call TRBD1 (5 bases). This chain's CDR3 is CASSFSRDGGEKLFF. CDR3 DNA: TGTGCCAGCAGTTTCTCGAGGGACGGGGGTGAAAAACTGTTTTTT.